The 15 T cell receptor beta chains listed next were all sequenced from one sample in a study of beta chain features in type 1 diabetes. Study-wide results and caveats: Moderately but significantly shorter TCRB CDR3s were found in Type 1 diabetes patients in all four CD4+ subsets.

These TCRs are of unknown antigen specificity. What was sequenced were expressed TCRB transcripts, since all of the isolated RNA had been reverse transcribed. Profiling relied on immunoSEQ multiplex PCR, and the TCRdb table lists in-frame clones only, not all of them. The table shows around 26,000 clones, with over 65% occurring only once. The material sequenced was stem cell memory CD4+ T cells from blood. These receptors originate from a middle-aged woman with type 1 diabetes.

The CDR3 DNA reads TGTGCCAGCAGTGTCACCGGGGGGAACTATGGCTACACCTTC. Its protein is CASSVTGGNYGYTF. V and J are TRBV2 and TRBJ1-2; D is perhaps TRBD1 (5 bases). Trimming removed 4 bases from V and 2 bases from J, with 11 bases in between. Germline V gene lookup returns CDR1 SNHLY and CDR2 FYNNEI. The CDR3 covers 14 residues.

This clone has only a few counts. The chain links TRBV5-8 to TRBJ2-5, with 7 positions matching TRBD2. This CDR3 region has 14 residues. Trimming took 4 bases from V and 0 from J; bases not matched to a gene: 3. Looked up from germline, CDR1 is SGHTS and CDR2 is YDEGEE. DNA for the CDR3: TGTGCCAGCAGCCGCGCGGGGGACCAAGAGACCCAGTACTTC. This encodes CASSRAGDQETQYF.

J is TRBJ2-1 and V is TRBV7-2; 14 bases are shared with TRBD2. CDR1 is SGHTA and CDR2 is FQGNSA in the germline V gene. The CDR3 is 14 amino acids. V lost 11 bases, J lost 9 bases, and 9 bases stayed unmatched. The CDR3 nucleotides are TGTGCCGGGAGACTAGCGGGGGGGCCCGGTGAGCAGTTCTTC. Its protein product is CAGRLAGGPGEQFF.

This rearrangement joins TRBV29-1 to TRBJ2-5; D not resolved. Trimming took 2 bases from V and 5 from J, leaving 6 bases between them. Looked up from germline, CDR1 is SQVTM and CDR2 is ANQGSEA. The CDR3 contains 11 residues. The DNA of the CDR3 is TGCAGCGTTGAAATGAGGGAGACCCAGTACTTC. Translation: CSVEMRETQYF. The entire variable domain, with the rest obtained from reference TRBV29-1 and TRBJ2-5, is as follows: SAVISQKPSRDICQRGTSLTIQCQVDSQVTMMFWYRQQPGQSLTLIATANQGSEATYESGFVIDKFPISRPNLTFSTLTVSNMSPEDSSIYLCSVEMRETQYFGPGTRLLVL.

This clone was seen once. The CDR3 region is CASSHPPGTSGSETQYF. The CDR3 DNA sequence: TGCGCCAGCTCCCATCCCCCCGGGACTAGCGGGAGTGAGACCCAGTACTTC. The chain carries TRBV5-1 and TRBJ2-5; TRBD2 matches 14 bases. Looked up from germline, CDR1 is SGHRS and CDR2 is YFSETQ. CDR3 size: 17 residues. V shed 7 bases and J 5 bases; nucleotides not matched to a gene: 13. The full variable domain, with the rest looked up from reference TRBV5-1 and TRBJ2-5, is KAGVTQTPRYLIKTRGQQVTLSCSPISGHRSVSWYQQTPGQGLQFLFEYFSETQRNKGNFPGRFSGRQFSNSRSEMNVSTLELGDSALYLCASSHPPGTSGSETQYFGPGTRLLVL.

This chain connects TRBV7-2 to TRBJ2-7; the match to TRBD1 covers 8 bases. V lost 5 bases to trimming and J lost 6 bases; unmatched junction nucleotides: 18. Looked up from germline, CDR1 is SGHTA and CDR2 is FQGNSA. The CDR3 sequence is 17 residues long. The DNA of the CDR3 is TGTGCCAGCAGCCAACAGGGGGGATCTCAGGTGGCAGGCGAGCAGTACTTC. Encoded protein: CASSQQGGSQVAGEQYF.

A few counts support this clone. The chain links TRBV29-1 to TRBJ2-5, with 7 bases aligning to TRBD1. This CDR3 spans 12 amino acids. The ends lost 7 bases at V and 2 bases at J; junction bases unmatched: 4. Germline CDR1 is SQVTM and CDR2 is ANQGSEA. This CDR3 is CSGGQPQETQYF. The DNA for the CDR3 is TGCAGCGGGGGACAGCCTCAAGAGACCCAGTACTTC. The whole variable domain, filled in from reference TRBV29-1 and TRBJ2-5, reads SAVISQKPSRDICQRGTSLTIQCQVDSQVTMMFWYRQQPGQSLTLIATANQGSEATYESGFVIDKFPISRPNLTFSTLTVSNMSPEDSSIYLCSGGQPQETQYFGPGTRLLVL.

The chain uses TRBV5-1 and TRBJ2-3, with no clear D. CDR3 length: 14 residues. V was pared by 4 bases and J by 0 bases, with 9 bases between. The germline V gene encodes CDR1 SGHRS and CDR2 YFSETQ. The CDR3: CASSEYTSTDTQYF. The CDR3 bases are TGCGCCAGCAGCGAGTATACTAGCACAGATACGCAGTATTTT.

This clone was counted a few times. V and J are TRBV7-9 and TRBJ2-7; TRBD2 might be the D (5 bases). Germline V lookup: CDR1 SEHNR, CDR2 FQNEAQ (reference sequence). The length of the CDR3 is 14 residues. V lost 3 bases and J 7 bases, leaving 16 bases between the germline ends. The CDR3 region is CASSFLGDSGEQYF. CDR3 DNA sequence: TGTGCCAGCAGCTTTCTTGGGGATTCGGGGGAGCAGTACTTC.

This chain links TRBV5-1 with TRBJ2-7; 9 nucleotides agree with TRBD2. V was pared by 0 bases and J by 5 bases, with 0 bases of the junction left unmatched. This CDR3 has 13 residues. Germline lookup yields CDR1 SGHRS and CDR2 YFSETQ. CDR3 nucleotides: TGCGCCAGCAGCTTGGGCGGGAGGGACGAGCAGTACTTC. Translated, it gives CASSLGGRDEQYF.

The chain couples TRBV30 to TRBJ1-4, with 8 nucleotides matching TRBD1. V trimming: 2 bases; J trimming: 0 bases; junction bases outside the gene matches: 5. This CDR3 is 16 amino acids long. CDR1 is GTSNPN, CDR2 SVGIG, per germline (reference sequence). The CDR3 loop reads CAWSPRGRTTNEKLFF. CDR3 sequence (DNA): TGTGCCTGGAGTCCCAGGGGGCGCACAACTAATGAAAAACTGTTTTTT.

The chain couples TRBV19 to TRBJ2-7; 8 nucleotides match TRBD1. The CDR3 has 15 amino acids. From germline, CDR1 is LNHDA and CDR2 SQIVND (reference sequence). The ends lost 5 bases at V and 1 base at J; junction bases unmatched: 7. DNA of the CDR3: TGTGCCAGTAGTCCTGGGACAGGAGCTTCCTACGAGCAGTACTTC. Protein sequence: CASSPGTGASYEQYF. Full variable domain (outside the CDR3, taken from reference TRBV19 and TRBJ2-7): DGGITQSPKYLFRKEGQNVTLSCEQNLNHDAMYWYRQDPGQGLRLIYYSQIVNDFQKGDIAEGYSVSREKKESFPLTVTSAQKNPTAFYLCASSPGTGASYEQYFGPGTRLTVT.

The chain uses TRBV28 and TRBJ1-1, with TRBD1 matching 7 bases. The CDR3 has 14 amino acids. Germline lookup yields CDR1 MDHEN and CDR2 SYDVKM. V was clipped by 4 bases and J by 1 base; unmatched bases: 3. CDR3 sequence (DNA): TGTGCCAGCAGTTCGGGACAGAGGAACACTGAAGCTTTCTTT. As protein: CASSSGQRNTEAFF.

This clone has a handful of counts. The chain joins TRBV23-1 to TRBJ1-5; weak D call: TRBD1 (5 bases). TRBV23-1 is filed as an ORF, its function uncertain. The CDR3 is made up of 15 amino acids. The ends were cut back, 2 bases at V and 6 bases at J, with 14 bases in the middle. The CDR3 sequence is CASSQEQGLGQPQHF. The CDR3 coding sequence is TGCGCCAGCAGTCAAGAGCAGGGCCTGGGTCAGCCCCAGCATTTT.

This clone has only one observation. The CDR3 coding sequence is TGTGCCAGCAGCTTAGCATTCTTAGCTGGTACGTTCGAGCAGTACTTC. This encodes CASSLAFLAGTFEQYF. The chain couples TRBV7-2 to TRBJ2-7; the D is unclear. Germline V gives CDR1 SGHTA, CDR2 FQGNSA. The V gene lost 0 bases and the J gene lost 6 bases, with 18 bases spanning the gap. The CDR3 runs to 16 residues.